Each of the 3 T cell receptor beta chains below was sequenced from the same sample in a study of T cell repertoires in cytomegalovirus infection. TCRdb reprocessed the reads via MiXCR and lists one record per CDR3 protein. This table holds about 230,000 distinct CDR3 sequences, about 23% found once. The sample consisted of CD8+ T cells from PBMCs. The source is a human donor in good health (CMV status not recorded). Some clones in this sample may be carry-over from other donors' samples.

This clonotype was detected ten times or more. The chain recombines TRBV13 with TRBJ1-4, with 7 nucleotides matching TRBD1. Trimming cost V 4 bases and J 6 bases; bases outside gene matches: 8. Germline CDR1 and CDR2: PRHDT and FYEKMQ (reference sequence). This CDR3 spans 15 amino acids. CDR3 sequence (DNA): TGTGCCAGCAGCTACGCCCAGGGGGAGGATGAAAAACTGTTTTTT. Residues: CASSYAQGEDEKLFF.

This clonotype was recorded at least ten times. The chain combines TRBV19 with TRBJ1-4; TRBD1 matches 10 bases. CDR1 is LNHDA and CDR2 is SQIVND in the germline V gene (reference sequence). The CDR3 contains 17 residues. Trimming cost V 5 bases and J 4 bases; bases outside gene matches: 10. CDR3 sequence reads: CASSPVPGTGDNEKLFF. As DNA, the CDR3 is TGTGCCAGTAGTCCGGTTCCGGGGACAGGGGATAATGAAAAACTGTTTTTT.

This clonotype was seen more than once but under ten times. This sequence joins TRBV29-1 and TRBJ1-1; no clear D. Trimming removed 4 bases at V and 0 bases at J, with 9 bases between. The germline V gene has CDR1 SQVTM and CDR2 ANQGSEA. The length of the CDR3 is 13 residues. CDR3 loop: CSVGQIMNTEAFF. The CDR3 region has the DNA TGCAGCGTTGGGCAGATTATGAACACTGAAGCTTTCTTT.